What follows are 15 T cell receptor beta chains derived from one specimen sequenced in a study of cytomegalovirus exposure and HLA in healthy donors. A multiplex PCR was run with 60 Vbeta primers and 13 Jbeta primers. Using immunoSEQ multiplex PCR, the repertoire was profiled, and TCRdb retains in-frame clones only, with some absent. Counted here are 95,000 to 100,000 clones, 76% occurring once; the ten biggest clones make up around 4%. Sequenced sample: PBMCs. All receptors come from a man in his forties in good health and CMV-seronegative.

A single count supports this clone. CDR3 loop: CASSFRRGSNQPQHF. CDR3 DNA sequence: TGTGCCAGCAGTTTCCGCAGGGGCAGCAATCAGCCCCAGCATTTT. This sequence joins TRBV28 and TRBJ1-5; possibly TRBD1 for D (6 bases). Germline CDR1 and CDR2: MDHEN and SYDVKM. This CDR3 has 15 amino acids. V lost 3 bases and J lost 1, with 10 bases in between.

This clone was seen a single time. V is TRBV5-1 and J is TRBJ1-2; 7 bases are shared with TRBD1. The ends lost 0 bases at V and 4 bases at J; junction bases unmatched: 3. The CDR3 covers 14 residues. Looked up from germline, CDR1 is SGHRS and CDR2 is YFSETQ. CDR3 bases: TGCGCCAGCAGCTTGGCCTCAGGGGGCTATGGCTACACCTTC. Its protein product is CASSLASGGYGYTF.

CDR3 in DNA: TGTGCCAGCAGCTTGGGGACCAGGGGGACTGAAGCTTTCTTT. It translates to CASSLGTRGTEAFF. The gene calls are TRBV5-4 and TRBJ1-1; TRBD1 matches 7 bases. The CDR3 length is 14 residues. CDR1 is SGHNT, CDR2 YYREEE, per germline (reference sequence). The junction had 4 bases not matched to a gene; V was cut back by 0 bases and J by 5 bases.

The V gene is TRBV14, the J gene TRBJ2-2; 11 bases are a match to TRBD2. The J segment lost 1 base and the V segment lost 3 bases, leaving 7 bases of the junction unmatched. The CDR3 spans 18 residues. Looked up from germline, CDR1 is SGHDN and CDR2 is FVKESK. CDR3 in DNA: TGTGCCAGCAGCCACAGACTAGCGGGGACTCGGAACACCGGGGAGCTGTTTTTT. It encodes CASSHRLAGTRNTGELFF.

This chain uses TRBV18 with TRBJ1-1; 8 positions match TRBD1. Germline V gene data show CDR1 as KGHSH and CDR2 as LQKENI. CDR3 length: 16 residues. Unmatched junction bases numbered 8, after V lost 1 base and J lost 4 bases. The CDR3 DNA follows: TGTGCCAGCTCACCACGTGCCCCTGGGACAGGCACTGAAGCTTTCTTT. Protein: CASSPRAPGTGTEAFF.

This chain's CDR3 is CASGFAPGISTDTQYF. CDR3 DNA: TGTGCTAGTGGTTTCGCCCCGGGGATTAGCACAGATACGCAGTATTTT. The genes are TRBV12-5 and TRBJ2-3, with D possibly matching TRBD2 (5 bases). Germline V gene data show CDR1 as LGHNT and CDR2 as FRNRAP. The CDR3 contains 16 residues. V shed 3 bases and J shed 0 bases, with 13 bases lying between them.

This sequence joins TRBV5-1 and TRBJ2-3, with 13 nucleotides matching TRBD2. CDR1 and CDR2 from the germline V gene are SGHRS and YFSETQ. V trimming: 4 bases; J trimming: 1 base; junction bases outside the gene matches: 3. The CDR3 length is 16 residues. CDR3 nucleotides: TGCGCCAGCAGCGGGGGGACTAGCGGGGGCACAGATACGCAGTATTTT. Translation gives CASSGGTSGGTDTQYF.

The V and J genes are TRBV19 and TRBJ2-1, with 7 bases lining up with TRBD1. The germline V gene encodes CDR1 LNHDA and CDR2 SQIVND (reference sequence). CDR3 length: 16 residues. V lost 5 bases, J lost 7 bases, and 14 bases stayed unmatched. The CDR3 is CASSFPGQSATNEQFF. In DNA form, the CDR3 reads TGTGCCAGTAGTTTTCCGGGACAGTCCGCGACGAATGAGCAGTTCTTC.

This clone has a single count. V usage is TRBV7-3 and J usage is TRBJ2-3; D gene ambiguous. The V and J ends lost 5 bases and 6 bases respectively, with 12 bases between them. The CDR3 sequence is 13 residues long. CDR1 SGHTA and CDR2 FQGTGA come from the germline V gene. Written as DNA, the CDR3 is TGTGCCAGCAGCCCTGAGTGGTCCGATACGCAGTATTTT. This gives the protein CASSPEWSDTQYF. Complete variable domain (other parts from reference TRBV7-3 and TRBJ2-3): GAGVSQTPSNKVTEKGKYVELRCDPISGHTALYWYRQSLGQGPEFLIYFQGTGAADDSGLPNDRFFAVRPEGSVSTLKIQRTERGDSAVYLCASSPEWSDTQYFGPGTRLTVL.

The chain is built from TRBV9 and TRBJ2-2, with 14 bases matching TRBD2. The CDR3 runs 18 residues. Trimming at V came to 4 bases and at J to 5 bases, leaving 10 bases not matched to a gene. Germline V gives CDR1 SGDLS, CDR2 YYNGEE. CDR3 amino acids: CASSPRLAGGPRTGELFF. In nucleotides, the CDR3 is TGTGCCAGCAGCCCCAGACTAGCGGGGGGGCCTAGAACCGGGGAGCTGTTTTTT.

V usage is TRBV4-1 and J usage is TRBJ1-2, with unresolved D. Germline values: CDR1 MGHRA, CDR2 YSYEKL. V was shortened by 3 bases and J by 2 bases, with 10 bases between the two germline ends. This CDR3 comprises 14 residues. The CDR3 reads CASSHPDTNYGYTF. DNA for the CDR3: TGCGCCAGCAGCCATCCAGACACCAACTATGGCTACACCTTC.

V and J are TRBV11-2 and TRBJ1-4; possible D gene TRBD1, 6 bases. V was trimmed by 5 bases and J by 4 bases, leaving 14 bases between them. CDR3 length equals 15 residues. The germline V gene has CDR1 SGHAT and CDR2 FQNNGV. The CDR3 region is CASSLQTGHNEKLFF. Here the CDR3 DNA reads TGTGCCAGCAGCCTCCAGACAGGACATAATGAAAAACTGTTTTTT.

V usage is TRBV11-2 and J usage is TRBJ2-1; 7 bases match TRBD2. Germline CDR1 and CDR2: SGHAT and FQNNGV. CDR3 size: 14 residues. The trim removed 0 bases at V and 9 bases at J, leaving 5 bases unmatched. CDR3 bases: TGTGCCAGCAGCTTAGAGGGGGGGGGTGGTGAGCAGTTCTTC. The encoded protein is CASSLEGGGGEQFF.

The chain has TRBV11-2 and TRBJ2-3, with 9 bases aligning to TRBD2. Germline assignment: CDR1 SGHAT and CDR2 FQNNGV. V dropped 5 bases and J dropped 0; count of bases not matched to a gene: 3. This CDR3 contains 15 residues. The CDR3 sequence: CASSLLAGSTDTQYF. Here the CDR3 DNA reads TGTGCCAGCAGCCTTCTAGCGGGGAGCACAGATACGCAGTATTTT.

Only one count was recorded for this clone. At one end, the junction sequence differs from germline, possibly due to a read error. The rearrangement uses TRBV7-9 and TRBJ1-1; D remains unclear. Germline V lookup: CDR1 SEHNR, CDR2 FQNEAQ (reference sequence). There are 14 residues in the CDR3. DNA of the CDR3: TGTTCCAGCAGCCCCGGTTGGGCGACAACTGAAGCTTTCTTT. The encoded protein is CSSSPGWATTEAFF.